The source of this T cell receptor beta chain is a study of cytomegalovirus exposure and HLA in healthy donors. Study background: A prior analysis found 90 million to 120 million unique TCR beta sequences from 170 million or so T cells.

Study outcomes and limitations: Immune exposure information comprised only CMV serostatus. Later, TCR association rates were found to vary by HLA locus, highest for DRB1 and lowest for HLA-C.

Worth noting for this clone: Antigen unknown.

The CDR3 contains 15 residues. V lost 0 bases to trimming and J lost 6 bases; unmatched junction nucleotides: 8. From germline, CDR1 is GTSNPN and CDR2 SVGIG (reference sequence). Amplification used 60 Vbeta primers and 13 Jbeta primers. This table comes from immunoSEQ multiplex PCR, and its TCRdb copy is limited to in-frame clones, with some not included. Of nearly 80,000 clones listed, roughly 80% are singletons. Material for sequencing was PBMCs. V gene TRBV30 combines with J gene TRBJ2-7; 10 nucleotides align to TRBD2. This TCR derives from a woman aged 40 to 55 in good health and CMV-seropositive. The CDR3 nucleotides are TGTGCCTGGAGTGTACTCAGCGGGGGGGCTGGCGAGCAGTACTTC. This translates into CAWSVLSGGAGEQYF.